This TCR beta chain was captured by sequencing in a study of CD8 T cells in ankylosing spondylitis. Each CDR3 protein gets one entry after TCRdb re-called the 5' RACE reads with MiXCR. The sample records about 160,000 distinct CDR3 sequences, roughly 18% being singletons. This clonotype was seen more than once but under ten times. The germline V gene encodes CDR1 MNHEY and CDR2 SMNVEV (reference sequence). J lost 4 bases, V lost 7 bases, and 15 bases had no gene match. The CDR3 consists of 18 residues. The material sequenced was blood, either unsorted or a sorted T cell fraction (not recorded which). The TCR sequence derives from a male donor with ankylosing spondylitis or in good health (not recorded which). This sequence joins TRBV27 and TRBJ2-3; 12 positions agree with TRBD2. The CDR3 loop reads CASTLVPPGLAGPDTQYF. The CDR3 bases are TGTGCCAGCACCTTAGTACCACCGGGACTAGCGGGTCCAGATACGCAGTATTTT.